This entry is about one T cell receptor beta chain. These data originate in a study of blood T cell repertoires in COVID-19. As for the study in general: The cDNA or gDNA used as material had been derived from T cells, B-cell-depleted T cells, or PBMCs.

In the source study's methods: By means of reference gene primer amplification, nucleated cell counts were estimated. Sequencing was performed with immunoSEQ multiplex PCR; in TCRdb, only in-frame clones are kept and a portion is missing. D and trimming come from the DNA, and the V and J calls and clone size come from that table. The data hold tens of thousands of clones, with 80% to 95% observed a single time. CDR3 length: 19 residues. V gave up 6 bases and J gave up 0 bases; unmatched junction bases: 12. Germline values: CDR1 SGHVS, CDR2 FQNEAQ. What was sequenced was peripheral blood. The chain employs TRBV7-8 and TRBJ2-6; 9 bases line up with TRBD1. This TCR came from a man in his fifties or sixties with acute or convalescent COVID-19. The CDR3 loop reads CASRLSRDRVFSGANVLTF. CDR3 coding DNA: TGTGCCAGCAGACTTTCCCGGGACAGGGTTTTCTCTGGGGCCAACGTCCTGACTTTC.